The entry that follows covers one T cell receptor (beta chain) sequence. Antigen unknown. The data were taken from a study of T cell responses to AZD1222 COVID-19 vaccine. Background on the study: Pooling covered second doses at about 4 or about 12 weeks. Study-wide results and caveats: All repertoire sampling was performed exclusively after the peak T cell response. Seropositivity was recorded at baseline in only a handful of AZD1222 recipients.

Assay used: immunoSEQ multiplex PCR; TCRdb lists only in-frame clones, some missing. Of about 110,000 clones listed, about nine tenths are singletons. V lost 10 bases and J lost 5, with 12 bases in between. The CDR3 has 12 residues. The V gene's germline CDR1 is ENHRY and CDR2 SYGVKD. This rearrangement joins TRBV10-3 to TRBJ2-4, with D possibly being TRBD1 or TRBD2 (5 bases each). This TCR was sampled from an adult in good health. Source: peripheral blood, taken on day 0 of AZD1222 vaccination. DNA of the CDR3: TGTGCCACCCGGGACGGTGAAAACATTCAGTACTTC. Its protein is CATRDGENIQYF.